A selection of T cell receptor beta chains follows, all from one sample in a study of monozygotic twins with inflammatory bowel disease. TCRdb reworked the 5' RACE reads into one entry per CDR3 protein, no DNA. The listing contains approximately 120,000 distinct CDR3 sequences. Sequences were obtained from blood. These receptor sequences come from a human donor with ulcerative colitis or Crohn's disease, or a healthy co-twin of an affected twin (not recorded which). CDR3s include the opening cysteine and the closing phenylalanine or tryptophan.

v_call	j_call	cdr3_aa
TRBV20-1	TRBJ2-3	CSATGTRIDTQYF
TRBV29-1	TRBJ2-1	CSVVAGGSYNEQFF
TRBV7-6	TRBJ2-1	CASSAGGGYNEQFF
TRBV27	TRBJ1-1	CASSLYRRDTEAFF
TRBV20-1	TRBJ1-6	CSARDYRGYSPLHF
TRBV5-6	TRBJ1-4	CASSRPRGSVEKLFF
TRBV29-1	TRBJ2-5	CSAKSWGKETQYF
TRBV16	TRBJ2-5	CASSPSRRGQETQYF
TRBV19	TRBJ2-4	CASSIGRVNIQYF
TRBV6-1	TRBJ1-4	CASTPGLLDEKLFF
TRBV27	TRBJ2-3	CASSLRGPDTSGTDTQYF
TRBV30	TRBJ2-3	CAWSLGSDTQYF
TRBV19	TRBJ2-2	CASRLGVGTGELFF
TRBV15	TRBJ2-7	CATSSPGGSYEQYF
TRBV3-1	TRBJ2-5	CASTSSGEHQETQYF
TRBV18	TRBJ1-1	CASSPIGDRENTEAFF
TRBV20-1	TRBJ2-1	CSARGQGAQFF
TRBV4-3	TRBJ2-2	CASSQEGFEDSTGELFF
TRBV30	TRBJ2-3	CAWSWLAVSSTDTQYF
TRBV5-1	TRBJ1-1	CASSLNRGWNTEAFF
TRBV5-1	TRBJ1-2	CASSETFRGVRGYTF
TRBV29-1	TRBJ1-2	CSVEDLLGGYGYTF
TRBV7-2	TRBJ2-1	CASSLYGSMNEQFF
TRBV28	TRBJ1-2	CASSLASTDGYTF
TRBV7-8	TRBJ1-1	CASSLSGLDTEAFF
TRBV15	TRBJ2-1	CATSRGGTGGDYYNEQFF
TRBV5-4	TRBJ2-1	CASSLPGLRVFF
TRBV24-1	TRBJ2-7	CATSDSSGDGYEQYF
TRBV5-1	TRBJ1-5	CASSLGWGRDQPQHF
TRBV27	TRBJ1-2	CASSLSGIYGYTF
TRBV4-2	TRBJ2-7	CASSPSAGERYEQYF
TRBV5-1	TRBJ2-3	CASSLSPQSTDTQYF
TRBV5-6	TRBJ2-3	CASSTQAGVRDTQYF
TRBV7-9	TRBJ2-1	CASSLGGERFF
TRBV20-1	TRBJ2-5	CSARPPWGGEETQYF
TRBV6-1	TRBJ1-5	CASRPGGYQPQHF
TRBV20-1	TRBJ2-1	CSAHPPGLAGGNNEQFF
TRBV7-2	TRBJ1-2	CASRYGGLNYGYTF
TRBV20-1	TRBJ1-4	CSATPGANLEKLFF
TRBV6-2/TRBV6-3	TRBJ2-7	CASSYSKWSGASYEQYF
TRBV6-1	TRBJ1-1	CASRSAGLNTEAFF
TRBV5-1	TRBJ2-3	CATSEASGSTDTQYF
TRBV5-6	TRBJ2-7	CASSSLLDSRVDEQYF
TRBV29-1	TRBJ2-7	CSVGALAPHYEQYF
TRBV7-6	TRBJ2-1	CASSSLSDEQFF
TRBV6-5	TRBJ1-2	CASRLDTNYGYTF
TRBV6-5	TRBJ2-7	CASSYSGQSYEQYF
TRBV5-1	TRBJ2-7	CASSLVGGSREQYF
TRBV7-2	TRBJ2-5	CASQQWDRAQETQYF
TRBV7-9	TRBJ2-5	CASSPRDRLLQETQYF
TRBV19	TRBJ1-5	CASSTYRGDQPQHF
TRBV5-6	TRBJ1-3	CASSLVSMSDGNTIYF
TRBV5-1	TRBJ2-1	CASSVSGREGNEQFF
TRBV7-9	TRBJ2-3	CASSLRMTVYSTDTQYF